This is a list of T cell receptor beta chains from one sample in a study of blood T cell repertoires in COVID-19. The table came from immunoSEQ multiplex PCR; TCRdb's copy has only in-frame clones and leaves some out. The sample yields 78,000 or so clones, roughly 87% seen once. The sequencing sample was made of peripheral blood. The receptors shown here come from a woman between 50 and 59 years old with acute or convalescent COVID-19. The CDR3 runs from the conserved cysteine through the conserved F or W. The order of the fields is V gene, CDR3 length, J gene, D gene, clone size, CDR3 protein, CDR3 DNA. D genes are given only for firm matches. Clone size is shown for a subset of rows, as once, few, many or a class of expanded clone.

v_call: TRBV2
cdr3_length: 11
j_call: TRBJ2-2
d_call: -
clone_size: once
cdr3_aa: CARQLRRELFF
cdr3_nt: TGTGCCAGACAGCTTCGCCGGGAGCTGTTTTTT

v_call: TRBV27
cdr3_length: 15
j_call: TRBJ1-3
d_call: -
clone_size: -
cdr3_aa: CASSPTTEPGNTIYF
cdr3_nt: TGTGCCAGCAGCCCTACGACAGAACCTGGAAACACCATATATTTT

v_call: TRBV24-1
cdr3_length: 13
j_call: TRBJ1-2
d_call: -
clone_size: -
cdr3_aa: CATSDPNREGYTF
cdr3_nt: TGTGCCACCAGTGATCCCAACAGGGAAGGCTACACCTTC

v_call: TRBV19
cdr3_length: 13
j_call: TRBJ1-5
d_call: -
clone_size: -
cdr3_aa: CASRSHSNQPQHF
cdr3_nt: TGTGCCAGTAGATCACATAGCAATCAGCCCCAGCATTTT

v_call: TRBV11-2
cdr3_length: 13
j_call: TRBJ1-5
d_call: -
clone_size: -
cdr3_aa: CASSYVGGQPQHF
cdr3_nt: TGTGCCAGCAGCTATGTCGGAGGCCAGCCCCAGCATTTT

v_call: TRBV29-1
cdr3_length: 14
j_call: TRBJ2-5
d_call: -
clone_size: once
cdr3_aa: CSVEGLGAVETQYF
cdr3_nt: TGCAGCGTTGAAGGATTGGGGGCTGTGGAGACCCAGTACTTC

v_call: TRBV27
cdr3_length: 15
j_call: TRBJ2-1
d_call: TRBD2
clone_size: -
cdr3_aa: CASSLGAGGLGEQFF
cdr3_nt: TGTGCCAGCAGCCTGGGGGCGGGAGGGCTCGGTGAGCAGTTCTTC

v_call: TRBV7-9
cdr3_length: 12
j_call: TRBJ2-7
d_call: -
clone_size: -
cdr3_aa: CASSLGGHEQYF
cdr3_nt: TGTGCCAGCAGCTTAGGAGGGCACGAGCAGTACTTC

v_call: TRBV20-1
cdr3_length: 11
j_call: TRBJ1-1
d_call: TRBD1
clone_size: few
cdr3_aa: CSASPGQEAFF
cdr3_nt: TGCAGTGCTAGTCCGGGACAGGAAGCTTTCTTT

v_call: TRBV18
cdr3_length: 15
j_call: TRBJ2-4
d_call: TRBD2
clone_size: -
cdr3_aa: CASSRTSDVKNIQYF
cdr3_nt: TGTGCCAGCTCACGGACTAGCGATGTCAAAAACATTCAGTACTTC

v_call: TRBV7-2
cdr3_length: 13
j_call: TRBJ1-5
d_call: -
clone_size: -
cdr3_aa: CASSLMTRQPQHF
cdr3_nt: TGTGCCAGCAGCTTAATGACTCGACAGCCCCAGCATTTT

v_call: TRBV5-1
cdr3_length: 15
j_call: TRBJ1-1
d_call: -
clone_size: once
cdr3_aa: CASSWSSGRNTEAFF
cdr3_nt: TGCGCCAGCAGCTGGTCATCGGGGAGGAACACTGAAGCTTTCTTT

v_call: TRBV5-8
cdr3_length: 14
j_call: TRBJ2-2
d_call: TRBD1
clone_size: -
cdr3_aa: CASSSGQVTGELFF
cdr3_nt: TGTGCCAGCAGCTCTGGACAGGTCACCGGGGAGCTGTTTTTT

v_call: TRBV5-5
cdr3_length: 14
j_call: TRBJ1-5
d_call: TRBD1
clone_size: -
cdr3_aa: CASSFGQGGQPQHF
cdr3_nt: TGTGCCAGCAGCTTCGGACAGGGGGGACAGCCCCAGCATTTT

v_call: TRBV5-6
cdr3_length: 14
j_call: TRBJ2-3
d_call: TRBD2
clone_size: -
cdr3_aa: CASSLRLAPDTQYF
cdr3_nt: TGTGCCAGCAGCTTGCGACTAGCTCCAGATACGCAGTATTTT

v_call: TRBV4-2
cdr3_length: 15
j_call: TRBJ1-6
d_call: -
clone_size: -
cdr3_aa: CASSQAGRIDSPLHF
cdr3_nt: TGTGCCAGCAGCCAAGCAGGGCGGATTGATTCACCCCTCCACTTT

v_call: TRBV2
cdr3_length: 11
j_call: TRBJ1-2
d_call: -
clone_size: -
cdr3_aa: CASSDGYGYTF
cdr3_nt: TGTGCCAGCAGTGACGGCTATGGCTACACCTTC

v_call: TRBV3-1/TRBV3-2
cdr3_length: 15
j_call: TRBJ2-5
d_call: TRBD2
clone_size: few
cdr3_aa: CASSLRGSGKETQYF
cdr3_nt: TGTGCCAGCAGCCTCCGTGGTAGCGGGAAAGAGACCCAGTACTTC

v_call: TRBV3-1/TRBV3-2
cdr3_length: 14
j_call: TRBJ1-3
d_call: -
clone_size: -
cdr3_aa: CASSQDRAGNTIYF
cdr3_nt: TGTGCCAGCAGCCAAGACAGGGCCGGAAACACCATATATTTT

v_call: TRBV11-3
cdr3_length: 17
j_call: TRBJ2-6
d_call: TRBD1
clone_size: -
cdr3_aa: CASSGRDRASGANVLTF
cdr3_nt: TGTGCCAGCAGCGGCCGGGACAGGGCCTCTGGGGCCAACGTCCTGACTTTC

v_call: TRBV7-8
cdr3_length: 14
j_call: TRBJ1-2
d_call: -
clone_size: once
cdr3_aa: CASSRGLVNYGYTF
cdr3_nt: TGTGCCAGCAGCCGGGGGCTGGTTAACTATGGCTACACCTTC

v_call: TRBV29-1
cdr3_length: 14
j_call: TRBJ2-5
d_call: TRBD2
clone_size: -
cdr3_aa: CSAKPSGRRETQYF
cdr3_nt: TGCAGCGCCAAACCTAGCGGGAGGCGGGAGACCCAGTACTTC

v_call: TRBV15
cdr3_length: 16
j_call: TRBJ2-1
d_call: -
clone_size: -
cdr3_aa: CATSSHGRHLLNEQFF
cdr3_nt: TGTGCCACCAGCAGCCACGGGAGACACCTGTTAAATGAGCAGTTCTTC

v_call: TRBV5-8
cdr3_length: 15
j_call: TRBJ1-1
d_call: -
clone_size: -
cdr3_aa: CASSLGSLGGTEAFF
cdr3_nt: TGTGCCAGCAGCTTAGGCTCCTTGGGAGGCACTGAAGCTTTCTTT

v_call: TRBV11-3
cdr3_length: 13
j_call: TRBJ1-1
d_call: -
clone_size: -
cdr3_aa: CASSQLRDTEAFF
cdr3_nt: TGTGCCAGCAGCCAATTGAGGGACACTGAAGCTTTCTTT

v_call: TRBV30
cdr3_length: 12
j_call: TRBJ2-5
d_call: -
clone_size: -
cdr3_aa: CAWSVGAETQYF
cdr3_nt: TGTGCCTGGAGTGTAGGGGCCGAGACCCAGTACTTC

v_call: TRBV19
cdr3_length: 13
j_call: TRBJ1-2
d_call: TRBD1
clone_size: -
cdr3_aa: CASGYGTGDGYTF
cdr3_nt: TGTGCCAGTGGCTATGGGACAGGGGATGGCTACACCTTC

v_call: TRBV19
cdr3_length: 15
j_call: TRBJ2-7
d_call: TRBD2
clone_size: -
cdr3_aa: CASSPGTSVSYEQYF
cdr3_nt: TGTGCCAGTAGTCCTGGGACTAGCGTCTCCTACGAGCAGTACTTC

v_call: TRBV19
cdr3_length: 15
j_call: TRBJ1-1
d_call: TRBD1
clone_size: -
cdr3_aa: CASSIPGGFSTEAFF
cdr3_nt: TGTGCCAGTAGTATCCCAGGGGGCTTTTCGACTGAAGCTTTCTTT

v_call: TRBV6-2/TRBV6-3
cdr3_length: 15
j_call: TRBJ1-4
d_call: -
clone_size: -
cdr3_aa: CASSSPFGVDEKLFF
cdr3_nt: TGTGCCAGCAGTTCCCCTTTCGGGGTGGATGAAAAACTGTTTTTT

v_call: TRBV11-2
cdr3_length: 18
j_call: TRBJ2-3
d_call: TRBD2
clone_size: -
cdr3_aa: CASSPHPSSGVRTDTQYF
cdr3_nt: TGTGCCAGCAGCCCGCATCCGTCCAGCGGGGTCCGCACAGATACGCAGTATTTT

v_call: TRBV24-1
cdr3_length: 13
j_call: TRBJ2-3
d_call: -
clone_size: -
cdr3_aa: CATRPQVLDTQYF
cdr3_nt: TGTGCCACCCGCCCTCAGGTTCTAGATACGCAGTATTTT

v_call: TRBV19
cdr3_length: 15
j_call: TRBJ1-5
d_call: -
clone_size: -
cdr3_aa: CASSIGTGTLQPQHF
cdr3_nt: TGTGCCAGTAGTATTGGTACAGGGACGTTGCAGCCCCAGCATTTT

v_call: TRBV12-3/TRBV12-4
cdr3_length: 11
j_call: TRBJ1-1
d_call: -
clone_size: -
cdr3_aa: CASREVNEAFF
cdr3_nt: TGTGCCAGCAGGGAGGTTAATGAAGCTTTCTTT

v_call: TRBV7-3
cdr3_length: 14
j_call: TRBJ2-3
d_call: -
clone_size: -
cdr3_aa: CASSSAVPPDTQYF
cdr3_nt: TGTGCCAGCAGCTCTGCGGTCCCCCCAGATACGCAGTATTTT

v_call: TRBV19
cdr3_length: 14
j_call: TRBJ2-1
d_call: TRBD2
clone_size: -
cdr3_aa: CASSVERGGNEQFF
cdr3_nt: TGTGCCAGTAGTGTTGAGCGGGGGGGGAATGAGCAGTTCTTC

v_call: TRBV10-2
cdr3_length: 13
j_call: TRBJ1-1
d_call: -
clone_size: -
cdr3_aa: CASNWEGTTEAFF
cdr3_nt: TGCGCCAGTAATTGGGAGGGGACGACTGAAGCTTTCTTT

v_call: TRBV30
cdr3_length: 19
j_call: TRBJ1-4
d_call: TRBD1
clone_size: -
cdr3_aa: CAWSGGFDRVDATNEKLFF
cdr3_nt: TGTGCCTGGAGTGGGGGGTTTGACAGGGTCGATGCAACTAATGAAAAACTGTTTTTT

v_call: TRBV6-2/TRBV6-3
cdr3_length: 14
j_call: TRBJ1-1
d_call: -
clone_size: -
cdr3_aa: CASRPIRANTEAFF
cdr3_nt: TGTGCCAGCAGACCTATCAGGGCAAACACTGAAGCTTTCTTT

v_call: TRBV10-3
cdr3_length: 15
j_call: TRBJ1-1
d_call: -
clone_size: -
cdr3_aa: CAISEGATGDTEAFF
cdr3_nt: TGTGCCATCAGTGAAGGGGCGACGGGAGACACTGAAGCTTTCTTT

v_call: TRBV28
cdr3_length: 13
j_call: TRBJ2-1
d_call: TRBD2
clone_size: -
cdr3_aa: CAGGTSAYNEQFF
cdr3_nt: TGTGCCGGAGGGACTAGCGCTTACAATGAGCAGTTCTTC

v_call: TRBV19
cdr3_length: 14
j_call: TRBJ1-2
d_call: TRBD1
clone_size: -
cdr3_aa: CASSTPGQNYGYTF
cdr3_nt: TGTGCCAGTAGTACGCCGGGACAGAACTATGGCTACACCTTC

v_call: TRBV27
cdr3_length: 13
j_call: TRBJ1-2
d_call: -
clone_size: -
cdr3_aa: CASRFAGSGGYTF
cdr3_nt: TGTGCCAGCAGGTTTGCAGGTTCTGGTGGCTACACCTTC

v_call: TRBV5-1
cdr3_length: 15
j_call: TRBJ2-5
d_call: TRBD2
clone_size: -
cdr3_aa: CASSLSRGGQETQYF
cdr3_nt: TGCGCCAGCAGCTTGTCCCGGGGGGGGCAAGAGACCCAGTACTTC

v_call: TRBV7-9
cdr3_length: 18
j_call: TRBJ2-2
d_call: TRBD1
clone_size: -
cdr3_aa: CASSLVVGTGDNTGELFF
cdr3_nt: TGTGCCAGCAGCTTAGTTGTAGGGACAGGGGATAACACCGGGGAGCTGTTTTTT

v_call: TRBV5-4
cdr3_length: 14
j_call: TRBJ2-5
d_call: -
clone_size: -
cdr3_aa: CASSLDTSQETQYF
cdr3_nt: TGTGCCAGCAGCTTGGACACGTCCCAAGAGACCCAGTACTTC

v_call: TRBV19
cdr3_length: 16
j_call: TRBJ2-5
d_call: TRBD1
clone_size: -
cdr3_aa: CASSNPGQGARETQYF
cdr3_nt: TGTGCCAGTAGTAATCCGGGACAGGGGGCGCGGGAGACCCAGTACTTC

v_call: TRBV2
cdr3_length: 15
j_call: TRBJ1-1
d_call: -
clone_size: -
cdr3_aa: CASRPWTDMNTEAFF
cdr3_nt: TGTGCCAGCAGACCATGGACAGATATGAACACTGAAGCTTTCTTT

v_call: TRBV6-5
cdr3_length: 14
j_call: TRBJ1-2
d_call: TRBD1
clone_size: -
cdr3_aa: CASFTGDVNYGYTF
cdr3_nt: TGTGCCAGCTTTACAGGGGACGTGAACTATGGCTACACCTTC

v_call: TRBV27
cdr3_length: 21
j_call: TRBJ2-1
d_call: -
clone_size: -
cdr3_aa: CASSFRGGEGPKRSSYNEQFF
cdr3_nt: TGTGCCAGCAGTTTTAGGGGGGGAGAGGGGCCGAAAAGGAGCTCCTACAATGAGCAGTTCTTC

v_call: TRBV7-8
cdr3_length: 12
j_call: TRBJ2-7
d_call: -
clone_size: -
cdr3_aa: CASSQAGYEQYF
cdr3_nt: TGTGCCAGCAGCCAGGCCGGGTACGAGCAGTACTTC

v_call: TRBV30
cdr3_length: 15
j_call: TRBJ1-1
d_call: -
clone_size: -
cdr3_aa: CAWHLGRRMNTEAFF
cdr3_nt: TGTGCCTGGCACCTTGGAAGGCGGATGAACACTGAAGCTTTCTTT

v_call: TRBV5-1
cdr3_length: 14
j_call: TRBJ1-1
d_call: -
clone_size: -
cdr3_aa: CASSLQGMNTEAFF
cdr3_nt: TGCGCCAGCAGCTTGCAGGGGATGAACACTGAAGCTTTCTTT

v_call: TRBV29-1
cdr3_length: 16
j_call: TRBJ2-6
d_call: -
clone_size: -
cdr3_aa: CSGYTGLSSGANVLTF
cdr3_nt: TGCAGCGGCTACACAGGGTTGTCCTCTGGGGCCAACGTCCTGACTTTC

v_call: TRBV5-6
cdr3_length: 13
j_call: TRBJ1-3
d_call: -
clone_size: few
cdr3_aa: CASSSGAGNTIYF
cdr3_nt: TGTGCCAGCAGCTCAGGGGCTGGAAACACCATATATTTT

v_call: TRBV6-5
cdr3_length: 15
j_call: TRBJ1-2
d_call: -
clone_size: -
cdr3_aa: CASTSNSRGDYGYTF
cdr3_nt: TGTGCCAGCACGTCAAACTCTCGGGGGGACTATGGCTACACCTTC

v_call: TRBV9
cdr3_length: 18
j_call: TRBJ1-1
d_call: TRBD1
clone_size: -
cdr3_aa: CASSVSAGTGFGNTEAFF
cdr3_nt: TGTGCCAGCAGCGTTAGCGCCGGGACAGGGTTTGGGAACACTGAAGCTTTCTTT